These 22 T cell receptor beta chains were sequenced from one sample in a study of blood T cell repertoires in COVID-19. Data came from immunoSEQ multiplex PCR; TCRdb stores just in-frame clones and leaves some out. The sample holds 130,000 or so clones, around four fifths seen once. The specimen was peripheral blood. These receptors all come from a human donor in a cohort sampled during active COVID-19.

This chain links TRBV6-5 with TRBJ2-5; maybe TRBD2 (7 bases). Germline CDR1 MNHEY, CDR2 SVGAGI. Trimming left V 0 bases short and J 5 bases short, with 16 bases between. CDR3 size: 16 residues. The CDR3 DNA reads as TGTGCCAGCAGTTACTCGGGGGCGGGAGTTGGGGAGACCCAGTACTTC. Translating it yields CASSYSGAGVGETQYF.

V is TRBV25-1 and J is TRBJ2-7; TRBD1 aligns across 9 bases. Losses at the gene ends were 2 bases for V and 12 bases for J; bases not matched to a gene: 11. Germline CDR1 is MGHDK and CDR2 is SYGVNS. The CDR3 runs to 14 residues. The DNA for the CDR3 is TGTGCCAGCAGTGAACCGGGACAGGGTGGACCTCTGTACTTC. Translating gives CASSEPGQGGPLYF.

The genes are TRBV28 and TRBJ2-7; 11 bases are a match to TRBD2. Germline lookup yields CDR1 MDHEN and CDR2 SYDVKM. V lost 4 bases and J lost 2; bases outside the gene matches: 7. There are 16 residues in the CDR3. For the CDR3, the DNA is TGTGCCAGCAGTTCACCCACTAGCGGGAGTACCTACGAGCAGTACTTC. Translated: CASSSPTSGSTYEQYF.

The V gene is TRBV5-5, the J gene TRBJ2-7, with 12 bases matching TRBD2. The CDR3 contains 14 residues. Germline CDR1 reads SGHKS; CDR2 reads YYEKEE (reference sequence). V was pared by 4 bases and J by 6 bases, with 5 bases of the junction left unmatched. CDR3 in DNA: TGTGCCAGCAGCCGAGGGACTAGCGGGTTCGAGCAGTACTTC. It is translated as CASSRGTSGFEQYF.

J is TRBJ2-7 and V is TRBV28, with 8 bases fitting TRBD1. This CDR3 contains 14 residues. V lost 6 bases to trimming and J lost 4 bases; unmatched junction nucleotides: 8. CDR1 is MDHEN and CDR2 is SYDVKM in the germline V gene. The CDR3 DNA sequence: TGTGCCAGCAGAACACCGGGACAGGCATACGAGCAGTACTTC. It translates to CASRTPGQAYEQYF. The variable domain in full, with the rest retrieved from reference TRBV28 and TRBJ2-7, is DVKVTQSSRYLVKRTGEKVFLECVQDMDHENMFWYRQDPGLGLRLIYFSYDVKMKEKGDIPEGYSVSREKKERFSLILESASTNQTSMYLCASRTPGQAYEQYFGPGTRLTVT.

This clone appeared a single time. The junction differs from germline at one of its ends, possibly a read error. This sequence joins TRBV28 and TRBJ2-7; TRBD2 matches at 7 bases. CDR3 length equals 13 residues. Germline CDR1 reads MDHEN; CDR2 reads SYDVKM. In DNA, the CDR3 is TGTGCCAGCAGTTTATTAGGGCGGGAGATTGGGGACTTC. It codes for CASSLLGREIGDF.

With respect to this clone: Germline is not matched at one junction end, which may reflect a read error. The chain's CDR3 is CASSMGQDKLNF. In nucleotides, the CDR3 is TGTGCCAGTAGTATGGGACAAGATAAGCTGAACTTC. The chain uses TRBV19 and TRBJ2-7, with a tentative D call TRBD1 (6 bases). In germline, CDR1 is LNHDA, CDR2 SQIVND (reference sequence). CDR3 length: 12 residues.

This chain uses TRBV2 with TRBJ2-1; TRBD2 agrees at 10 bases. The CDR3 covers 19 residues. Germline V lookup: CDR1 SNHLY, CDR2 FYNNEI. After removal of 5 bases from V and 3 bases from J, the junction contained 16 bases not matched to a gene. CDR3: CASSKGTATRLAGYNEQFF. CDR3 DNA: TGTGCCAGCAGTAAAGGGACAGCTACAAGACTAGCGGGCTACAATGAGCAGTTCTTC. The whole variable domain, remainder taken from reference TRBV2 and TRBJ2-1, is EPEVTQTPSHQVTQMGQEVILRCVPISNHLYFYWYRQILGQKVEFLVSFYNNEISEKSEIFDDQFSVERPDGSNFTLKIRSTKLEDSAMYFCASSKGTATRLAGYNEQFFGPGTRLTVL.

The J gene is TRBJ2-1, the V gene TRBV7-8, with 15 bases matching TRBD2. The CDR3 contains 23 residues. The germline V gene has CDR1 SGHVS and CDR2 FQNEAQ. J lost 8 bases, V lost 5 bases, and 28 bases had no gene match. In nucleotides, the CDR3 is TGTGCCAGCAGCCCTCACCCCGGGACAGGGTACAGGGGACTAGCGGGGGGCGGCGATGAGCAGTTCTTC. It specifies CASSPHPGTGYRGLAGGGDEQFF.

V gene TRBV21-1 combines with J gene TRBJ1-1; TRBD1 is taken as the D call from the table, unchecked against the DNA. TRBV21-1 is classified as a pseudogene. CDR3 length equals 14 residues. DNA of the CDR3: TGTGCCAGCAGCAGGCGGACAGCGAACACTGAAGCTTTCTTT. This encodes CASSRRTANTEAFF.

The chain is built from TRBV30 and TRBJ1-2; D is uncertain. CDR1 is GTSNPN, CDR2 SVGIG, per germline (reference sequence). The CDR3 is 14 amino acids. Deletions cut 4 bases from V and 0 bases from J, with 12 bases between. CDR3 nucleotide sequence: TGTGCCTGGATAGAGGGTCCAGCTAACTATGGCTACACCTTC. It yields the protein CAWIEGPANYGYTF. The whole variable domain, remainder taken from reference TRBV30 and TRBJ1-2, is SQTIHQWPATLVQPVGSPLSLECTVEGTSNPNLYWYRQAAGRGLQLLFYSVGIGQISSEVPQNLSASRPQDRQFILSSKKLLLSDSGFYLCAWIEGPANYGYTFGSGTRLTVV.

The rearrangement uses TRBV4-1 and TRBJ2-7; 8 positions agree with TRBD2. This CDR3 spans 16 amino acids. CDR1 and CDR2 from the germline V gene are MGHRA and YSYEKL. V lost 1 base to trimming and J lost 1 base; unmatched junction nucleotides: 6. The CDR3 reads CASSQAQSGGSYEQYF. Written as DNA, the CDR3 is TGCGCCAGCAGCCAAGCCCAGAGCGGGGGTTCCTACGAGCAGTACTTC.

This clone was counted a few times. The chain is built from TRBV2 and TRBJ1-2; D gene uncertain. This CDR3 has 14 residues. Germline assignment: CDR1 SNHLY and CDR2 FYNNEI. Deletions cut 0 bases from V and 4 bases from J, with 9 bases between. The CDR3 sequence: CASSEAQTAYGYTF. The CDR3, as DNA: TGTGCCAGCAGTGAAGCCCAAACAGCCTATGGCTACACCTTC.

This clone was seen only a few times. This chain connects TRBV27 to TRBJ1-6, with 8 bases aligning to TRBD1. Trimming took 2 bases from V and 4 from J; bases not matched to a gene: 4. CDR3 length: 16 residues. Germline values: CDR1 MNHEY, CDR2 SMNVEV (reference sequence). The CDR3 loop is CASSLTTGVYNSPLHF. The DNA of the CDR3 is TGTGCCAGCAGTTTAACGACAGGGGTTTATAATTCACCCCTCCACTTT.

This clone was found once. The V and J genes are TRBV9 and TRBJ2-3, with a possible D match to TRBD1 (5 bases). This CDR3 spans 16 amino acids. Germline CDR1 reads SGDLS; CDR2 reads YYNGEE. V lost 4 bases, J lost 4 bases, and 19 bases lay in between. CDR3 sequence: CASSHRTPPPPDTQYF. CDR3 coding DNA: TGTGCCAGCAGCCACAGGACCCCGCCGCCCCCAGATACGCAGTATTTT.

This chain joins TRBV24-1 and TRBJ2-7; no firm D call. Germline CDR1 reads KGHDR; CDR2 reads SFDVKD. Deletions cut 1 base from V and 4 bases from J, with 7 bases between. CDR3 size: 13 residues. CDR3 sequence: CATSDFARYEQYF. Here the CDR3 DNA reads TGTGCCACCAGTGATTTTGCCCGGTACGAGCAGTACTTC.

The genes are TRBV19 and TRBJ2-1; TRBD2 agrees at 14 bases. J gave up 9 bases and V 9 bases, and 4 bases lay outside the gene matches. The CDR3 covers 13 residues. Germline CDR1 LNHDA, CDR2 SQIVND (reference sequence). CDR3 region: CASGTSGRGEQFF. The DNA of the CDR3 is TGTGCCAGCGGGACTAGCGGGAGAGGTGAGCAGTTCTTC.

This clone was detected a few times. This chain links TRBV2 with TRBJ2-3; D remains ambiguous. The CDR3 loop spans 10 amino acids. CDR1 is SNHLY and CDR2 is FYNNEI in the germline V gene. V was trimmed by 11 bases and J by 5 bases, leaving 8 bases between them. CDR3: CALAEDTQYF. The CDR3 nucleotides are TGTGCCCTGGCGGAAGATACGCAGTATTTT.

The V call is TRBV6-6, the J call TRBJ2-1, with TRBD2 matching over 16 bases. V was clipped by 5 bases and J by 7 bases; unmatched bases: 8. The CDR3 extends over 17 amino acids. Germline lookup yields CDR1 MNHNY and CDR2 SVGAGI (reference sequence). CDR3 region: CASSPPGLAGGANEQFF. The CDR3 DNA sequence: TGTGCCAGCAGTCCCCCGGGACTAGCGGGAGGGGCGAATGAGCAGTTCTTC.

This clone turned up a few times. The chain joins TRBV6-5 to TRBJ2-2; possibly TRBD1 for D (6 bases). CDR3 size: 15 residues. The ends were cut back, 4 bases at V and 5 bases at J, with 14 bases in the middle. CDR1 is MNHEY, CDR2 SVGAGI, per germline. CDR3 in amino acids: CASSWDNRKTGELFF. In nucleotides, the CDR3 is TGTGCCAGCAGTTGGGACAATAGGAAAACCGGGGAGCTGTTTTTT.

This rearrangement joins TRBV10-1 to TRBJ1-2; a weak D match, TRBD1 (6 bases). Germline CDR1 and CDR2: WNHNN and SYGVQD (reference sequence). The V gene lost 5 bases and the J gene lost 4 bases, with 14 bases spanning the gap. The CDR3 length is 14 residues. The CDR3 sequence: CASSKQGCFYGYTF. The CDR3 DNA is TGCGCCAGCAGTAAACAGGGCTGCTTCTATGGCTACACCTTC.

The J gene is TRBJ2-4, the V gene TRBV19; TRBD1 might be the D (5 bases). Between the trimmed V and J ends, which lost 3 bases and 0 bases, there was a span of 15 bases. Germline V gene lookup returns CDR1 LNHDA and CDR2 SQIVND (reference sequence). The CDR3 contains 17 residues. The CDR3 sequence: CASSIPGQIIAKNIQYF. DNA for the CDR3: TGTGCCAGTAGTATCCCCGGACAAATTATAGCCAAAAACATTCAGTACTTC.